The 23 T cell receptor beta chains listed next were all sequenced from one sample in a study of post-analysis software for immune sequencing data. Whole-study results and caveats: There were a few TRBV segments more frequent in patients than controls, and TRBV5-6, TRBV5-1 and TRBV20-1 were among them.

Unique molecular identifiers had been added to the TCR beta cDNA libraries. MiXCR, run by TCRdb on the PCR reads, gives a single entry per CDR3 protein. The sample yields roughly 620,000 distinct CDR3 sequences, 44% seen once. Their cognate antigens are unknown. Sequenced sample: blood. Receptor source: a girl aged 5-17 years with multiple sclerosis.

The chain uses TRBV29-1 and TRBJ2-3; D not resolved. Germline CDR1 is SQVTM and CDR2 is ANQGSEA. This CDR3 comprises 10 residues. Deletions cut 7 bases from V and 10 bases from J, with 12 bases between. The CDR3 sequence: CSALVRAQYF. The CDR3, as DNA: TGCAGCGCCCTAGTTAGGGCGCAGTATTTT.

The gene calls are TRBV10-1 and TRBJ2-3, with D possibly matching TRBD2 (5 bases). Germline V CDR1 and CDR2: WNHNN, SYGVQD (reference sequence). The CDR3 contains 16 residues. V was trimmed by 6 bases and J by 2 bases, leaving 18 bases between them. CDR3 sequence reads: CASSRPGAEDTDTQYF. CDR3 sequence (DNA): TGCGCCAGCAGCCGCCCGGGTGCGGAGGACACAGATACGCAGTATTTT.

This clonotype was counted between two and nine times. The rearrangement links TRBV7-2 to TRBJ2-3; TRBD2 matches at 10 bases. CDR1 and CDR2 (germline): SGHTA, FQGNSA. After removal of 0 bases from V and 2 bases from J, the junction contained 5 bases not matched to a gene. This CDR3 region has 17 residues. This chain's CDR3 is CASSLATLAGFTDTQYF. The CDR3 coding sequence is TGTGCCAGCAGCTTAGCAACACTAGCGGGGTTCACAGATACGCAGTATTTT.

This clonotype is a singleton in its sample. The chain combines TRBV5-1 with TRBJ2-1, with D unresolved. CDR3 length: 15 amino acids. Trimming pared 2 bases from V and 1 base from J, leaving 10 bases between. Looked up from germline, CDR1 is SGHRS and CDR2 is YFSETQ. The CDR3 loop is CASSFLLTSYNEQFF. As DNA, the CDR3 is TGCGCCAGCAGCTTCCTTTTAACTTCCTACAATGAGCAGTTCTTC. Filled out from reference TRBV5-1 and TRBJ2-1, the complete variable domain reads KAGVTQTPRYLIKTRGQQVTLSCSPISGHRSVSWYQQTPGQGLQFLFEYFSETQRNKGNFPGRFSGRQFSNSRSEMNVSTLELGDSALYLCASSFLLTSYNEQFFGPGTRLTVL.

On this clonotype itself: One end of the junction varies from germline; a read error may be responsible. The chain joins TRBV4-1 to TRBJ2-1; D is possibly TRBD2 (5 bases). CDR1 MGHRA and CDR2 YSYEKL come from the germline V gene. The CDR3 is made up of 16 amino acids. CDR3 sequence reads: CANSQRRAPLWNEQFF. Here the CDR3 DNA reads TGCGCCAACAGCCAAAGGCGGGCGCCCTTGTGGAATGAGCAGTTCTTC.

The chain links TRBV12-3 or TRBV12-4 to TRBJ2-2; a weak D match, TRBD1 (6 bases). The V end lost 6 bases, the J end lost 1 base, and 6 bases lay between the germline ends. The CDR3 spans 13 residues. The CDR3 nucleotides read TGTGCCAGCAGACAGGGGAACACCGGGGAGCTGTTTTTT. Translated, it gives CASRQGNTGELFF.

To note about this clonotype: The conserved closing phenylalanine or tryptophan is absent in this CDR3, likely reflecting a read error. The chain carries TRBV12-3 or TRBV12-4 and TRBJ2-3, with D perhaps assigned TRBD1 or TRBD2 (5 bases each). The germline V and J ends were trimmed by 6 bases and 2 bases, with 18 bases remaining between them. The CDR3 extends over 16 amino acids. Here the CDR3 DNA reads TGTGCCAGCAGGTTGGGTATTAGTGGGACCACAGATACGCAGTATTCT. This codes for CASRLGISGTTDTQYS.

This chain joins TRBV11-2 and TRBJ1-1; D is possibly TRBD1 (6 bases). The CDR3 has 17 residues. V shed 2 bases and J shed 2 bases, with 18 bases lying between them. Looked up from germline, CDR1 is SGHAT and CDR2 is FQNNGV. The CDR3 coding sequence is TGTGCCAGCAGCTTATCGTTTAGGGGGGGGATCAACACTGAAGCTTTCTTT. Translated, it gives CASSLSFRGGINTEAFF.

CDR3 sequence (DNA): TGTGCCAGCAGTTACCGCCCCCCGGGACAGAAACAGGCTAACTATGGCTACACCTTC. This codes for CASSYRPPGQKQANYGYTF. The chain employs TRBV6-5 and TRBJ1-2; 7 bases match TRBD1. V dropped 2 bases and J dropped 0; count of bases not matched to a gene: 15. The germline V gene encodes CDR1 MNHEY and CDR2 SVGAGI. The CDR3 length is 19 residues.

CDR3 DNA sequence: TGCAGTGCTAGAGACCCAGGATATACGCAGTATTTT. Translation gives CSARDPGYTQYF. The genes are TRBV20-1 and TRBJ2-3; D is undetermined. CDR1 and CDR2 from the germline V gene are DFQATT and SNEGSKA (reference sequence). The CDR3 is made up of 12 amino acids. V was shortened by 0 bases and J by 7 bases, with 8 bases between the two germline ends.

The chain has TRBV7-9 and TRBJ1-1; D remains ambiguous. Germline CDR1 reads SEHNR; CDR2 reads FQNEAQ (reference sequence). The V end lost 5 bases, the J end lost 0 bases, and 10 bases lay between the germline ends. The CDR3 is 14 residues long. This chain's CDR3 is CASSPMAVNTEAFF. CDR3 in DNA: TGTGCCAGCAGCCCGATGGCAGTGAACACTGAAGCTTTCTTT.

This clonotype appeared a few times. J is TRBJ2-6 and V is TRBV12-3 or TRBV12-4; a possible D gene is TRBD1 (6 bases). Deletions cut 5 bases from V and 1 base from J, with 9 bases between. The CDR3 runs to 15 residues. The CDR3 DNA is TGTGCCAGCAGTCAGGGGTTTTCTGGGGCCAACGTCCTGACTTTC. It translates to CASSQGFSGANVLTF.

Only a few counts were recorded for this clonotype. This chain uses TRBV6-1 with TRBJ2-3; 7 bases map to TRBD2. Per the germline V gene, CDR1 is MNHNS and CDR2 is SASEGT. This CDR3 has 14 residues. DNA for the CDR3: TGTGGAGTGGATATCGGGAGCGGGGCGGATACGCAGTATTTT. Amino acid sequence: CGVDIGSGADTQYF.

The CDR3 DNA is TGCGCCAGCAGCCCGCGACAGGGTAAATACGAGCAGTACTTC. Encoded protein: CASSPRQGKYEQYF. The V and J genes are TRBV5-1 and TRBJ2-7; 7 positions match TRBD1. With 4 bases clipped from V and 4 bases from J, the junction kept 8 bases outside the gene matches. CDR1 and CDR2 from the germline V gene are SGHRS and YFSETQ. This CDR3 has 14 residues.

The CDR3 bases are TGCAGTGCTAGTTCCACAGGGGAAGGTCGTGCCTACGAGCAGTACTTC. Translated: CSASSTGEGRAYEQYF. The gene calls are TRBV20-1 and TRBJ2-7; 7 bases match TRBD1. The CDR3 is 16 amino acids. Germline assignment: CDR1 DFQATT and CDR2 SNEGSKA (reference sequence). V lost 3 bases, J lost 2 bases, and 13 bases stayed unmatched.

CDR3 loop: CASSQTILSSYEQYF. For the CDR3, the DNA is TGTGCCAGCAGCCAGACTATCCTGAGCTCCTACGAGCAGTACTTC. The chain couples TRBV6-4 to TRBJ2-7, with D possibly TRBD2 on 5 matching bases. The germline V gene has CDR1 MRHNA and CDR2 SNTAGT. The V and J ends lost 6 bases and 0 bases respectively, with 15 bases between them. The CDR3 sequence is 15 residues long.

J is TRBJ1-4 and V is TRBV20-1; TRBD1 agrees at 8 bases. The CDR3 runs 13 residues. Germline CDR1 reads DFQATT; CDR2 reads SNEGSKA (reference sequence). J was trimmed by 5 bases and V by 1 base; bases with no gene match: 0. As DNA, the CDR3 is TGCAGTGCTAGAGGGACAGGGAATGAAAAACTGTTTTTT. Its translation: CSARGTGNEKLFF.

The chain joins TRBV20-1 to TRBJ2-7; tentative D call: TRBD2 (5 bases). Germline V gene sequence: CDR1 DFQATT, CDR2 SNEGSKA (reference sequence). V shed 4 bases and J shed 0 bases, with 13 bases lying between them. The CDR3 has 14 amino acids. CDR3 residues: CSANAPGSSYEQYF. In DNA form, the CDR3 reads TGCAGTGCTAACGCCCCGGGGAGCTCCTACGAGCAGTACTTC.

The CDR3 DNA reads TGTGCCATCAGTGGGGAGTACTACGAGCAGTACTTC. The encoded protein is CAISGEYYEQYF. The V gene is TRBV10-3, the J gene TRBJ2-7; tentatively, D is TRBD2 (5 bases). Germline V CDR1 and CDR2: ENHRY, SYGVKD. This CDR3 contains 12 residues. V was shortened by 4 bases and J by 3 bases, with 7 bases between the two germline ends.

This clonotype was observed a handful of times. The CDR3 sequence is CSAGQAYEQYF. CDR3 bases: TGCAGTGCTGGACAGGCCTACGAGCAGTACTTC. The chain recombines TRBV20-1 with TRBJ2-7; 7 bases line up with TRBD1. The CDR3 extends over 11 amino acids. V shed 5 bases, J shed 2 bases, and the junction held 0 bases outside the gene matches. CDR1 and CDR2 from the germline V gene are DFQATT and SNEGSKA (reference sequence).

This sequence joins TRBV12-3 or TRBV12-4 and TRBJ1-4; the match to TRBD1 covers 7 bases. This CDR3 has 16 residues. The ends lost 6 bases at V and 8 bases at J; junction bases unmatched: 15. The CDR3 reads CASRSRDSGRKEKLFF. The CDR3 nucleotides read TGTGCCAGCAGGTCCCGGGACAGCGGCCGGAAGGAAAAACTGTTTTTT.

Points on this clonotype: One end of the junction does not line up with germline, which may come from a read error. The chain has TRBV20-1 and TRBJ2-5, with 7 bases identical to TRBD2. The CDR3 is made up of 13 amino acids. The germline V gene has CDR1 DFQATT and CDR2 SNEGSKA (reference sequence). The CDR3 here is CSAARDYQETRYF. The CDR3 region has the DNA TGCAGTGCTGCTCGGGACTACCAAGAGACCCGGTACTTC.

The chain combines TRBV27 with TRBJ2-1; 8 nucleotides agree with TRBD2. Losses at the gene ends were 8 bases for V and 6 bases for J; bases not matched to a gene: 9. Looked up from germline, CDR1 is MNHEY and CDR2 is SMNVEV (reference sequence). This CDR3 is 14 amino acids long. The CDR3 DNA reads as TGTGCCAGCCACCCCGGGACTAGTGTCAATGAGCAGTTCTTC. This sequence encodes CASHPGTSVNEQFF.